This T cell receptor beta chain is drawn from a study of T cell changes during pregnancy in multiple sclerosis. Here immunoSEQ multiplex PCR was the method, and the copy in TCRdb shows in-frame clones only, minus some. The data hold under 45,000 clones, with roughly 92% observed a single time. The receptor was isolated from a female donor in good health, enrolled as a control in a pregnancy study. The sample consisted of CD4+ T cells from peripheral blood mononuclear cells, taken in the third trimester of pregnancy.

The DNA for the CDR3 is TGTGCCAGCAGCCTCATAGGGGGGGCCCTACGGAATGAGCAGTTCTTC. This translates into CASSLIGGALRNEQFF. The chain is built from TRBV5-4 and TRBJ2-1, with D maybe TRBD2 (7 bases). This CDR3 spans 16 amino acids. Per germline, CDR1 SGHNT and CDR2 YYREEE (reference sequence). V shed 4 bases and J shed 7 bases, with 21 bases lying between them. Filled out from reference TRBV5-4 and TRBJ2-1, the complete variable domain reads ETGVTQSPTHLIKTRGQQVTLRCSSQSGHNTVSWYQQALGQGPQFIFQYYREEENGRGNFPPRFSGLQFPNYSSELNVNALELDDSALYLCASSLIGGALRNEQFFGPGTRLTVL.